This entry features one TCR beta chain sequence. The data were taken from a study of blood T cell repertoires in COVID-19. Unmatched junction bases numbered 2, after V lost 5 bases and J lost 1 base. The CDR3 is 13 amino acids. Germline V gene data show CDR1 as SGHTS and CDR2 as YDEGEE. The data were produced by immunoSEQ multiplex PCR, yet TCRdb's version contains in-frame clones alone and is incomplete. The table includes about 240,000 clones, approximately 90% detected once. Participants spanned ages about 18 to 100 years and resided in 20 to 25 US areas. The clonotype originates from a woman in her thirties who had recovered from COVID-19. The chain employs TRBV5-8 and TRBJ2-5, with 7 bases identical to TRBD1. Sequenced: PBMCs or T cells enriched from blood (not recorded which). The CDR3 sequence is CASSRDSQETQYF. The CDR3 region has the DNA TGTGCCAGCAGTCGGGACAGCCAAGAGACCCAGTACTTC. Full variable domain (outside the CDR3, taken from reference TRBV5-8 and TRBJ2-5): EAGVTQSPTHLIKTRGQQATLRCSPISGHTSVYWYQQALGLGLQFLLWYDEGEERNRGNFPPRFSGRQFPNYSSELNVNALELEDSALYLCASSRDSQETQYFGPGTRLLVL.